This T cell receptor beta chain was documented in a study of identifying expanded T cells in peripheral blood. Findings of the study overall: Technical replicates showed around 1.1 changed clones; approximately 2 weeks 15 to 20; four weeks 19.

Clones were sequenced by immunoSEQ multiplex PCR, and TCRdb holds only the in-frame ones, with some missing. The profile covers about 130,000 clones, with roughly 90% appearing a single time and about 8% taken by the ten largest. The CDR3 spans 15 residues. Germline V CDR1 and CDR2: SNHLY, FYNNEI. Trimming cost V 7 bases and J 0 bases; bases outside gene matches: 4. In regard to this clone: Its matching antigen is unknown.

The clonotype comes from a person between 18 and 70 years old in good health. The sequenced sample was blood. This rearrangement joins TRBV2 to TRBJ1-2, with 11 bases fitting TRBD1. CDR3 sequence: CASTAGQGANYGYTF. CDR3 coding DNA: TGTGCCAGCACCGCGGGACAGGGGGCTAACTATGGCTACACCTTC.